The 24 T cell receptor beta chains presented below share a single source sample, sequenced in a study of T cell responses to AZD1222 COVID-19 vaccine. Libraries were prepared by immunoSEQ multiplex PCR; TCRdb keeps only in-frame clonotypes and omits some of them. Here the sample spans fewer than 150,000 clones, 93% being singletons. The source material was peripheral blood, sampled on day 0 of AZD1222 vaccination. These receptors all come from an adult in good health.

The chain links TRBV5-1 to TRBJ1-1; D is possibly TRBD1 (5 bases). Trimming shortened V by 0 bases and J by 3 bases, and 9 bases separated the two germline ends. The germline V gene has CDR1 SGHRS and CDR2 YFSETQ. This CDR3 comprises 14 residues. CDR3 amino acids: CASSLEGSYTEAFF. The CDR3 DNA reads TGCGCCAGCAGCTTGGAGGGGTCATACACTGAAGCTTTCTTT.

This rearrangement joins TRBV9 to TRBJ2-1; perhaps TRBD1 as D (5 bases). CDR3 length: 15 residues. Germline assignment: CDR1 SGDLS and CDR2 YYNGEE. V gave up 2 bases and J gave up 0 bases, with 9 bases separating them. CDR3 protein: CASSVATVSYNEQFF. Here the CDR3 DNA reads TGTGCCAGCAGCGTCGCGACAGTCTCCTACAATGAGCAGTTCTTC.

This chain uses TRBV30 with TRBJ1-2; D perhaps matches TRBD1 (6 bases). This CDR3 contains 14 residues. V was clipped by 2 bases and J by 2 bases, with 12 bases between them. The germline V gene encodes CDR1 GTSNPN and CDR2 SVGIG (reference sequence). This chain's CDR3 is CAWSPDGTNYGYTF. The CDR3 DNA reads TGTGCCTGGAGTCCGGACGGGACAAACTATGGCTACACCTTC.

The chain joins TRBV30 to TRBJ2-7; tentatively, D is TRBD1 (6 bases). V lost 4 bases, J lost 2 bases, and 18 bases lay in between. Per germline, CDR1 GTSNPN and CDR2 SVGIG (reference sequence). The CDR3 covers 15 residues. This chain's CDR3 is CAWTVDRSPTYEQYF. In nucleotides, the CDR3 is TGTGCCTGGACCGTGGACAGATCACCCACCTACGAGCAGTACTTC.

This sequence joins TRBV28 and TRBJ1-5; D remains unclear. The CDR3 contains 14 residues. Per germline, CDR1 MDHEN and CDR2 SYDVKM. The V and J ends lost 5 bases and 4 bases respectively, with 12 bases between them. The CDR3 region has the DNA TGTGCCAGCAGTGCTTCGCTCAGGAATCAGCCCCAGCATTTT. Its translation: CASSASLRNQPQHF.

The chain is built from TRBV7-9 and TRBJ1-1; D gene ambiguous. CDR3 length: 14 residues. Germline V CDR1 and CDR2: SEHNR, FQNEAQ (reference sequence). Trimming removed 3 bases from V and 1 base from J, with 9 bases in between. CDR3 loop: CASSLRGQNTEAFF. The CDR3, as DNA: TGTGCCAGCAGCTTGCGGGGTCAGAACACTGAAGCTTTCTTT.

The chain carries TRBV19 and TRBJ2-7; 11 nucleotides agree with TRBD2. CDR1 and CDR2 from the germline V gene are LNHDA and SQIVND (reference sequence). The length of the CDR3 is 16 residues. The junction had 9 bases not matched to a gene; V was cut back by 5 bases and J by 3 bases. CDR3 residues: CASSWGPLAGGYEQYF. CDR3 bases: TGTGCCAGTAGTTGGGGTCCCCTAGCGGGAGGCTACGAGCAGTACTTC.

The chain is built from TRBV4-2 and TRBJ1-2; D is unclear. The CDR3 runs to 14 residues. Trimming pared 0 bases from V and 3 bases from J, leaving 8 bases between. Germline V gene lookup returns CDR1 LGHNA and CDR2 YNFKEQ. For the CDR3, the DNA is TGTGCCAGCAGCCAAGAGGGTGGGGACTATGGCTACACCTTC. Protein sequence: CASSQEGGDYGYTF.

This chain uses TRBV28 with TRBJ1-1; D unresolved. CDR1 is MDHEN and CDR2 is SYDVKM in the germline V gene. Trimming took 3 bases from V and 5 from J, leaving 7 bases between them. The CDR3 length is 12 residues. The CDR3 nucleotides read TGTGCCAGCAGTTTCCGGGAGACTGAAGCTTTCTTT. It is translated as CASSFRETEAFF.

This chain connects TRBV7-2 to TRBJ1-2; D perhaps matches TRBD1 (6 bases). Germline-derived CDR1 and CDR2 are SGHTA and FQGNSA. V shed 5 bases and J shed 2 bases, with 21 bases lying between them. The CDR3 sequence is 17 residues long. The CDR3 loop is CASSHRAAGAPNYGYTF. CDR3 bases: TGTGCCAGCAGCCACAGGGCGGCAGGGGCACCGAACTATGGCTACACCTTC.

A word on this clone: Likely a read error: the CDR3 ends without its conserved phenylalanine or tryptophan. No DNA is shown, since the ends of the CDR3 on it are uncertain; the CDR3 is the one TCRdb lists. CDR3 sequence: CASSYSTVAMGGLV. This chain uses TRBV6-6 with TRBJ1-2. Germline V gives CDR1 MNHNY, CDR2 SVGAGI (reference sequence). The CDR3 extends over 14 residues, inclusive of both ends.

The chain carries TRBV21-1 and TRBJ1-1; the tabulated D call, TRBD1, remains unverified against the DNA. TRBV21-1 is given as a pseudogene. CDR3 length: 15 amino acids. In DNA, the CDR3 is TGTGCCAGCAGCTACCCGTCGACAGGGGTGACTGAAGCTTTCTTT. This translates into CASSYPSTGVTEAFF.

This clone was seen a few times. The rearrangement joins TRBV29-1 to TRBJ1-2; no clear D gene. Germline V gene data show CDR1 as SQVTM and CDR2 as ANQGSEA. CDR3 length: 11 residues. Trimming cost V 3 bases and J 3 bases, with 5 bases left between them. The CDR3 DNA sequence: TGCAGCGTTGATACAGACTATGGCTACACCTTC. This gives the protein CSVDTDYGYTF.

This chain uses TRBV11-3 with TRBJ2-1; 10 bases align to TRBD1. Trimming took 7 bases from V and 7 from J; bases not matched to a gene: 10. This CDR3 is built from 15 residues. CDR1 SGHNT and CDR2 YENEEA come from the germline V gene. The CDR3 loop is CASTDRGQTSNEQFF. The CDR3 bases are TGTGCCAGCACCGACAGGGGGCAGACGTCAAATGAGCAGTTCTTC.

The V and J genes are TRBV6-5 and TRBJ1-1; the D is unclear. Trimming shortened V by 7 bases and J by 5 bases, and 14 bases separated the two germline ends. The CDR3 consists of 13 residues. Germline V gene lookup returns CDR1 MNHEY and CDR2 SVGAGI. The CDR3, as DNA: TGTGCCAGCACCGTCCCGGGGAGGACTGAAGCTTTCTTT. Amino acids: CASTVPGRTEAFF.

This clone appeared a single time. This chain joins TRBV25-1 and TRBJ2-1; no reliable D call. The V end lost 1 base, the J end lost 7 bases, and 11 bases lay between the germline ends. CDR1 is MGHDK and CDR2 is SYGVNS in the germline V gene. The CDR3 runs to 14 residues. In DNA form, the CDR3 reads TGTGCCAGCAGTGAATTGACACCCGGGAATGAGCAGTTCTTC. Protein sequence: CASSELTPGNEQFF.

This chain joins TRBV19 and TRBJ1-2; unclear D gene. The CDR3 runs to 14 residues. Germline V gene lookup returns CDR1 LNHDA and CDR2 SQIVND (reference sequence). V was cut by 3 bases and J by 5 bases, with 13 bases left in between. CDR3 in amino acids: CASSMSSSGYGYTF. DNA for the CDR3: TGTGCCAGTAGTATGTCATCATCGGGGTATGGCTACACCTTC.

The CDR3 region is CASRGTARTQPQHF. For the CDR3, the DNA is TGTGCCAGCAGAGGGACAGCCCGCACTCAGCCCCAGCATTTT. The chain combines TRBV2 with TRBJ1-5, with 7 bases that match TRBD1. CDR1 is SNHLY, CDR2 FYNNEI, per germline. CDR3 length equals 14 residues. After removal of 6 bases from V and 6 bases from J, the junction contained 8 bases not matched to a gene. The whole variable domain, remainder taken from reference TRBV2 and TRBJ1-5, is EPEVTQTPSHQVTQMGQEVILRCVPISNHLYFYWYRQILGQKVEFLVSFYNNEISEKSEIFDDQFSVERPDGSNFTLKIRSTKLEDSAMYFCASRGTARTQPQHFGDGTRLSIL.

This clone was seen a handful of times. V usage is TRBV18 and J usage is TRBJ2-4, with 9 bases identical to TRBD1. After removal of 2 bases from V and 8 bases from J, the junction contained 7 bases not matched to a gene. Germline-derived CDR1 and CDR2 are KGHSH and LQKENI. The CDR3 totals 15 residues. The CDR3 reads CASSPVGQGRDIQYF. The CDR3 region has the DNA TGTGCCAGCTCACCAGTCGGACAGGGGAGAGACATTCAGTACTTC. The complete variable domain, with remaining parts taken from reference TRBV18 and TRBJ2-4, reads NAGVMQNPRHLVRRRGQEARLRCSPMKGHSHVYWYRQLPEEGLKFMVYLQKENIIDESGMPKERFSAEFPKEGPSILRIQQVVRGDSAAYFCASSPVGQGRDIQYFGAGTRLSVL.

The gene calls are TRBV11-3 and TRBJ1-1, with D possibly TRBD1 on 5 matching bases. Germline V gene data show CDR1 as SGHNT and CDR2 as YENEEA. V was shortened by 5 bases and J by 3 bases, with 10 bases between the two germline ends. The CDR3 is 13 amino acids. The CDR3 reads CASSAGTHTEAFF. CDR3 bases: TGTGCCAGCAGCGCAGGGACGCACACTGAAGCTTTCTTT.

The chain links TRBV3-1 (or the pseudogene TRBV3-2) to TRBJ2-5; D ambiguous. This CDR3 spans 12 amino acids. Germline values: CDR1 LGHDT, CDR2 YNNKEL (reference sequence). Trimming stripped 4 bases from V and 3 bases from J, with 6 bases between. The CDR3 region is CASSRTEETQYF. The CDR3 nucleotides read TGTGCCAGCAGCCGGACGGAAGAGACCCAGTACTTC.

This chain connects TRBV5-3 to TRBJ1-1, with D unresolved. TRBV5-3 is assigned to the ORF class and has an uncertain function. V was clipped by 4 bases and J by 5 bases, with 9 bases between them. This CDR3 comprises 12 residues. The CDR3, as DNA: TGTGCCAGAAGCCCCGCCCGAACTGAAGCTTTCTTT. Protein sequence: CARSPARTEAFF.

This chain joins TRBV7-9 and TRBJ2-5, with 7 bases identical to TRBD1. V dropped 1 base and J dropped 5; count of bases not matched to a gene: 4. The CDR3 loop spans 14 amino acids. Per germline, CDR1 SEHNR and CDR2 FQNEAQ (reference sequence). CDR3 in DNA: TGTGCCAGCAGCTTAGTACAGGGGTTGGAGACCCAGTACTTC. Translation: CASSLVQGLETQYF.

The rearrangement uses TRBV11-3 and TRBJ2-7; 9 bases are shared with TRBD1. The J segment lost 6 bases and the V segment lost 4 bases, leaving 7 bases of the junction unmatched. The germline CDR1 and CDR2 sequences are SGHNT and YENEEA. CDR3 length: 14 amino acids. DNA for the CDR3: TGTGCCAGCAGCTCCGGACAGGGGACTGGCGAGCAGTACTTC. It yields the protein CASSSGQGTGEQYF.